These T cell receptor beta chains were read from a single sample in a study of T cell changes during pregnancy in multiple sclerosis. Profiling relied on immunoSEQ multiplex PCR, and the TCRdb table lists in-frame clones only, not all of them. Here the sample spans tens of thousands of clones, 80% to 90% being singletons. Material: CD4+ T cells from peripheral blood mononuclear cells, obtained after pregnancy. The receptors derive from a female donor with multiple sclerosis, enrolled in a pregnancy study. The CDR3 runs from the conserved cysteine through the conserved F or W. The D gene is left open where the match is weak. The size entry is marked missing in some rows and otherwise reads once, few, many or a size class.

CDR3: CASSPNFGTGPSGELFF
DNA: TGTGCCAGCTCGCCGAATTTCGGGACAGGACCTAGCGGGGAGCTGTTTTTT
J: TRBJ2-2
V: TRBV25-1
size: NA
D: TRBD1
length: 17

CDR3: CASTGGYQETQYF
DNA: TGTGCCAGCACGGGAGGGTACCAAGAGACCCAGTACTTC
J: TRBJ2-5
V: TRBV2
size: NA
D: TRBD2
length: 13

CDR3: CASSPGGAGYNEQFF
DNA: TGTGCCAGCTCACCCGGCGGGGCAGGTTACAATGAGCAGTTCTTC
J: TRBJ2-1
V: TRBV18
size: NA
D: NA
length: 15

CDR3: CASSFKIGDSLDTEAFF
DNA: TGTGCCAGCAGCTTTAAAATTGGGGACAGTTTGGACACTGAAGCTTTCTTT
J: TRBJ1-1
V: TRBV7-9
size: NA
D: TRBD1
length: 17

CDR3: CASSPPQGGTDTQYF
DNA: TGCGCCAGCAGCCCCCCGCAGGGAGGGACAGATACGCAGTATTTT
J: TRBJ2-3
V: TRBV5-1
size: NA
D: TRBD2
length: 15

CDR3: CASRTGGYEQYF
DNA: TGTGCCAGCAGGACAGGGGGATACGAGCAGTACTTC
J: TRBJ2-7
V: TRBV2
size: once
D: TRBD1
length: 12

CDR3: CASSEGTSGTKQETQYF
DNA: TGCGCCAGCAGTGAAGGGACTAGCGGGACCAAACAAGAGACCCAGTACTTC
J: TRBJ2-5
V: TRBV10-1
size: NA
D: TRBD2
length: 17

CDR3: CASSLASGRSYNEQFF
DNA: TGTGCCAGCAGCTTAGCTAGCGGGAGATCCTACAATGAGCAGTTCTTC
J: TRBJ2-1
V: TRBV7-2
size: once
D: TRBD2
length: 16

CDR3: CASGPWKGSATEAFF
DNA: TGTGCCAGCGGACCATGGAAGGGGTCGGCCACTGAAGCTTTCTTT
J: TRBJ1-1
V: TRBV25-1
size: NA
D: NA
length: 15

CDR3: CASSQPRTGHYGYTF
DNA: TGCGCCAGCAGCCAACCTAGGACAGGTCACTATGGCTACACCTTC
J: TRBJ1-2
V: TRBV4-1
size: NA
D: TRBD1
length: 15

CDR3: CASSIFRTSADNEQFF
DNA: TGTGCCAGTAGTATTTTCCGGACTAGCGCGGACAATGAGCAGTTCTTC
J: TRBJ2-1
V: TRBV19
size: NA
D: TRBD2
length: 16

CDR3: CASRGEAGVGTGELFF
DNA: TGTGCCAGCAGAGGCGAAGCGGGAGTGGGCACCGGGGAGCTGTTTTTT
J: TRBJ2-2
V: TRBV6-4
size: NA
D: TRBD2
length: 16

CDR3: CVKGHQVIDYGYTF
DNA: TGTGTCAAGGGACATCAAGTAATCGACTATGGCTACACCTTC
J: TRBJ1-2
V: TRBV12-5
size: NA
D: NA
length: 14

CDR3: CASSLVEKEKLFF
DNA: TGTGCCAGCAGCTTAGTGGAGAAAGAAAAACTGTTTTTT
J: TRBJ1-4
V: TRBV7-2
size: NA
D: NA
length: 13

CDR3: CASSPGQGIVHETYEQYF
DNA: TGCGCCAGCAGCCCGGGACAGGGGATCGTCCATGAAACTTACGAGCAGTACTTC
J: TRBJ2-7
V: TRBV5-1
size: NA
D: TRBD1
length: 18

CDR3: CSVVYGAGGEAFF
DNA: TGCAGCGTTGTTTACGGGGCAGGGGGGGAAGCTTTCTTT
J: TRBJ1-1
V: TRBV29-1
size: few
D: TRBD1
length: 13

CDR3: CASSLEGVYEQYF
DNA: TGCGCCAGCAGCTTGGAAGGGGTCTACGAGCAGTACTTC
J: TRBJ2-7
V: TRBV5-1
size: NA
D: NA
length: 13

CDR3: CASRRSGYEQFF
DNA: TGTGCCAGCAGGCGAAGCGGGTACGAGCAGTTCTTC
J: TRBJ2-1
V: TRBV7-9
size: NA
D: NA
length: 12

CDR3: CASSVGVRGSEQETQYF
DNA: TGTGCCAGCAGCGTAGGGGTCAGGGGGAGCGAACAAGAGACCCAGTACTTC
J: TRBJ2-5
V: TRBV9
size: NA
D: TRBD1
length: 17

CDR3: CASPGQNEKLFF
DNA: TGTGCCAGCCCAGGGCAAAATGAAAAACTGTTTTTT
J: TRBJ1-4
V: TRBV2
size: NA
D: NA
length: 12

CDR3: CASSLGDQGWFF
DNA: TGTGCCAGCAGCTTGGGAGATCAGGGTTGGTTCTTC
J: TRBJ2-1
V: TRBV5-4
size: NA
D: NA
length: 12

CDR3: CASSSQGGTEAFF
DNA: TGTGCCAGCAGCTCTCAGGGTGGGACTGAAGCTTTCTTT
J: TRBJ1-1
V: TRBV7-9
size: NA
D: NA
length: 13

CDR3: CASSRSPPGAGNTIYF
DNA: TGCGCCAGCAGCCGAAGCCCCCCAGGGGCTGGAAACACCATATATTTT
J: TRBJ1-3
V: TRBV4-1
size: NA
D: NA
length: 16

CDR3: CASSRTGFADTQYF
DNA: TGTGCCAGCAGCCGGACAGGATTTGCAGATACGCAGTATTTT
J: TRBJ2-3
V: TRBV7-9
size: NA
D: TRBD1
length: 14

CDR3: CSVTGSYEQYF
DNA: TGCAGCGTCACAGGGTCCTACGAGCAGTACTTC
J: TRBJ2-7
V: TRBV29-1
size: NA
D: NA
length: 11

CDR3: CASRPTGVYGYTF
DNA: TGTGCCAGCAGACCAACAGGGGTCTATGGCTACACCTTC
J: TRBJ1-2
V: TRBV28
size: NA
D: TRBD1
length: 13

CDR3: CASKAPPAGIPEAFF
DNA: TGTGCCAGCAAGGCCCCGCCGGCAGGAATCCCTGAAGCTTTCTTT
J: TRBJ1-1
V: TRBV2
size: NA
D: NA
length: 15

CDR3: CASSPGGGPYGYTF
DNA: TGTGCCAGCAGCCCGGGGGGGGGTCCCTATGGCTACACCTTC
J: TRBJ1-2
V: TRBV7-6
size: NA
D: NA
length: 14

CDR3: CASKRDRDGYTF
DNA: TGTGCCAGCAAGAGGGACAGGGATGGCTACACCTTC
J: TRBJ1-2
V: TRBV6-6
size: NA
D: TRBD1
length: 12

CDR3: CASRGLAGVVTQYF
DNA: TGTGCCAGCCGGGGACTAGCGGGGGTAGTGACCCAGTACTTC
J: TRBJ2-5
V: TRBV2
size: NA
D: TRBD2
length: 14

CDR3: CASHRDRGNEQFF
DNA: TGTGCCAGTCACCGGGACAGGGGCAATGAGCAGTTCTTC
J: TRBJ2-1
V: TRBV19
size: NA
D: TRBD1
length: 13

CDR3: CATYDRLNTEAFF
DNA: TGTGCCACCTACGACAGGTTGAACACTGAAGCTTTCTTT
J: TRBJ1-1
V: TRBV28
size: once
D: NA
length: 13

CDR3: CASSPAGNVWEQYF
DNA: TGTGCCAGCAGCCCAGCGGGAAACGTGTGGGAGCAGTACTTC
J: TRBJ2-7
V: TRBV4-2
size: NA
D: TRBD2
length: 14

CDR3: CASSSGFTGGAGYGYTF
DNA: TGCGCCAGCAGCTCGGGATTTACAGGGGGCGCGGGCTATGGCTACACCTTC
J: TRBJ1-2
V: TRBV5-1
size: NA
D: TRBD1
length: 17

CDR3: CAWRATGGSSNQPQHF
DNA: TGTGCCTGGAGGGCGACAGGGGGCTCTAGCAATCAGCCCCAGCATTTT
J: TRBJ1-5
V: TRBV30
size: few
D: TRBD1
length: 16

CDR3: CASSNRGDYNEQFF
DNA: TGTGCCAGCAGCAACCGGGGGGACTACAATGAGCAGTTCTTC
J: TRBJ2-1
V: TRBV7-2
size: NA
D: TRBD2
length: 14

CDR3: CASSRGATGEQYF
DNA: TGTGCCAGCAGTCGGGGGGCGACGGGCGAGCAGTACTTC
J: TRBJ2-7
V: TRBV28
size: NA
D: NA
length: 13

CDR3: CASSSGGLGDQETQYF
DNA: TGCGCCAGCAGTTCAGGGGGTTTGGGTGATCAAGAGACCCAGTACTTC
J: TRBJ2-5
V: TRBV5-1
size: once
D: TRBD1
length: 16

CDR3: CASSSSGGSYEQYF
DNA: TGTGCCAGCAGCTCTTCGGGAGGGTCCTACGAGCAGTACTTC
J: TRBJ2-7
V: TRBV7-2
size: NA
D: TRBD2
length: 14

CDR3: CASGAGTSGRWIDTQYF
DNA: TGTGCCAGCGGTGCCGGGACTAGCGGGAGGTGGATAGATACGCAGTATTTT
J: TRBJ2-3
V: TRBV7-2
size: NA
D: TRBD2
length: 17

CDR3: CASSEDRGLTDTQYF
DNA: TGTGCCAGCAGTGAGGACAGGGGGCTTACAGATACGCAGTATTTT
J: TRBJ2-3
V: TRBV25-1
size: once
D: TRBD1
length: 15

CDR3: CAISSRWSSGANVLTF
DNA: TGTGCCATCAGTTCACGGTGGAGCTCTGGGGCCAACGTCCTGACTTTC
J: TRBJ2-6
V: TRBV10-3
size: NA
D: NA
length: 16

CDR3: CASKTGAGINTGELFF
DNA: TGTGCCAGCAAAACTGGGGCAGGGATTAACACCGGGGAGCTGTTTTTT
J: TRBJ2-2
V: TRBV9
size: once
D: NA
length: 16

CDR3: CASSETDRDRSYEQYF
DNA: TGCGCCAGCAGTGAGACGGACAGGGATCGTTCCTACGAGCAGTACTTC
J: TRBJ2-7
V: TRBV10-1
size: NA
D: TRBD1
length: 16